This TCR beta chain was recovered during a study of blood T cells in healthy people across ages. Germline loops: CDR1 PRHDT, CDR2 FYEKMQ (reference sequence). The V end was cut by 5 bases, the J end by 11 bases, with 21 bases between. The CDR3 covers 14 residues. Study-wide results and caveats: Greater diversity and more naive CD4+ cells were seen in long-lived donors than in aged donors.

PBMCs were isolated at a quantity of at least 6 million per sample. PCR was performed a second time for about 7 to 12 cycles using a sample-barcoded 5' primer and a J-beta primer mix. TCRdb itself ran the 5' RACE reads through MiXCR, one entry per CDR3 protein. Found here are more than 1 million distinct CDR3 sequences, 45% of them singletons; the top ten hold approximately 19%. Details on this clonotype: Antigen specificity is unknown.

What was sequenced was blood. The chain recombines TRBV13 with TRBJ2-5; D is perhaps TRBD2 (6 bases). The source of this sequence is a woman aged 60 to 75 in good health. CDR3 in amino acids: CASSPSVGSKEQYF. CDR3 coding DNA: TGTGCCAGCAGCCCTTCGGTCGGGAGCAAGGAGCAGTACTTC. The full variable domain, its missing parts supplied by reference TRBV13 and TRBJ2-5, is AAGVIQSPRHLIKEKRETATLKCYPIPRHDTVYWYQQGPGQDPQFLISFYEKMQSDKGSIPDRFSAQQFSDYHSELNMSSLELGDSALYFCASSPSVGSKEQYFGPGTRLLVL.